This note documents a single T cell receptor beta chain sequence. Its specificity is not known. The germline V gene encodes CDR1 MNHNY and CDR2 SVGAGI (reference sequence). The CDR3 extends over 15 amino acids. J gave up 4 bases and V 5 bases, and 5 bases lay outside the gene matches. The data were obtained in a study of T cell repertoires in cytomegalovirus infection. Study-wide points: CMV carriers with the relevant HLA were identified by cumulative public TCR beta family frequency.

In TCRdb, the reads were re-called with MiXCR into one record per CDR3 protein. The table includes about 770,000 distinct CDR3 sequences, 29% detected once. Sequencing was performed on cultured CD8+ T cells from PBMCs, taken from culture after CMV antigen stimulation. The chain joins TRBV6-6 to TRBJ2-2; TRBD1 agrees at 9 bases. This TCR was sampled from a human donor in good health (CMV status not recorded). Some clones in this sample may be carry-over from other donors' samples. This CDR3 reads CASSGTGRITGELFF. The CDR3 coding sequence is TGTGCCAGCAGTGGGACAGGGAGGATCACCGGGGAGCTGTTTTTT.